This paragraph reports one T cell receptor beta chain. Its target is not known. TRB rearrangements spanning V, D and J were amplified using mixed TRB-A/B primers. TCRdb called the multiplex PCR reads again in MiXCR, with one record for every CDR3 protein. Found here are fewer than 650 distinct CDR3 sequences, 20% to 25% of them singletons; the top ten hold 74%. Peripheral blood genomic DNA, not sorted cells or RNA, was the template. The record originates from a study of T cell repertoires in aging, cancer and after chemotherapy. Study background: Chronic lymphocytic leukemia patients on fludarabine- or bendamustine-based regimens gave paired samples before and after chemotherapy.

Study results and caveats: Age-matched healthy donors had significantly more diverse, less clonal blood TCR repertoires than untreated cancer patients. In each cancer cohort, median generation probability increased across chemotherapy, suggesting thymic output rebounded.

The sample consisted of blood. The TCR was taken from a human donor with a blood cancer.

This CDR3 reads CASSELRLYNEQFF. As DNA, the CDR3 is TGTGCCAGCAGCGAGTTACGGCTCTACAATGAGCAGTTCTTC. The V and J genes are TRBV6-1 and TRBJ2-1; no clear D. The CDR3 contains 14 residues. The germline V and J ends were trimmed by 6 bases and 3 bases, with 12 bases remaining between them. Germline loops: CDR1 MNHNS, CDR2 SASEGT.